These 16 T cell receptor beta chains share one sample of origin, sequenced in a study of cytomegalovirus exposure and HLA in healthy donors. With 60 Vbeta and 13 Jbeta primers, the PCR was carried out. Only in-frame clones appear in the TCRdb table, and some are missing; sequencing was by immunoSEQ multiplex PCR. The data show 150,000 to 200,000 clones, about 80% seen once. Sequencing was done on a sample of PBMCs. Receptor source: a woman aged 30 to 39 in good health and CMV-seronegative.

The chain's CDR3 is CASHHTDTQYF. As DNA, the CDR3 is TGTGCCAGCCATCACACAGATACGCAGTATTTT. The chain combines TRBV28 with TRBJ2-3, with D unresolved. Per germline, CDR1 MDHEN and CDR2 SYDVKM. The CDR3 contains 11 residues. Trimming pared 8 bases from V and 2 bases from J, leaving 5 bases between.

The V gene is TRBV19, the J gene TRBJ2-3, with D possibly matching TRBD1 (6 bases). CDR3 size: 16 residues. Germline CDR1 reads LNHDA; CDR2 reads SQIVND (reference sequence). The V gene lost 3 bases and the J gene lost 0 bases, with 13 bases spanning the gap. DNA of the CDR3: TGTGCCAGTAGTATCGCATCAGGGGCCAGCACAGATACGCAGTATTTT. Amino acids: CASSIASGASTDTQYF.

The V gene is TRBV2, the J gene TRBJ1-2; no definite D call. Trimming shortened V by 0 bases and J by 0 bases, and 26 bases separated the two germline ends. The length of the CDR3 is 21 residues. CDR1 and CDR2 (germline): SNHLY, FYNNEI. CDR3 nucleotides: TGTGCCAGCAGTGAAGCGGGGTTAGGCAGGAGCGGCTCAAGACCTAACTATGGCTACACCTTC. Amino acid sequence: CASSEAGLGRSGSRPNYGYTF. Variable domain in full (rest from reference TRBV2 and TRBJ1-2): EPEVTQTPSHQVTQMGQEVILRCVPISNHLYFYWYRQILGQKVEFLVSFYNNEISEKSEIFDDQFSVERPDGSNFTLKIRSTKLEDSAMYFCASSEAGLGRSGSRPNYGYTFGSGTRLTVV.

This chain's CDR3 is CASSFLRGQNTGELFF. In nucleotides, the CDR3 is TGCGCCAGCAGCTTCCTCCGGGGACAAAACACCGGGGAGCTGTTTTTT. The chain recombines TRBV5-1 with TRBJ2-2; TRBD1 might be the D (6 bases). V lost 2 bases, J lost 2 bases, and 13 bases lay in between. CDR3 length equals 16 residues. From germline, CDR1 is SGHRS and CDR2 YFSETQ.

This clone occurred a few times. The CDR3 spells CASSLVVLAGGPHEQYF. DNA of the CDR3: TGTGCCAGCAGCTTGGTAGTACTAGCGGGAGGGCCCCACGAGCAGTACTTC. This chain uses TRBV5-4 with TRBJ2-7, with 13 bases identical to TRBD2. This CDR3 comprises 17 residues. Germline V gives CDR1 SGHNT, CDR2 YYREEE (reference sequence). Unmatched junction bases numbered 8, after V lost 0 bases and J lost 5 bases.

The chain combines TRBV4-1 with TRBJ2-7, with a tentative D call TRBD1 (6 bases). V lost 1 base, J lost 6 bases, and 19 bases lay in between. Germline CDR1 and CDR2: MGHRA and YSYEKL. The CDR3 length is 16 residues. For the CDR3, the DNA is TGCGCCAGCAGCCAAGGCACTTTAGGGGGAGTGAGCGAGCAGTACTTC. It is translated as CASSQGTLGGVSEQYF.

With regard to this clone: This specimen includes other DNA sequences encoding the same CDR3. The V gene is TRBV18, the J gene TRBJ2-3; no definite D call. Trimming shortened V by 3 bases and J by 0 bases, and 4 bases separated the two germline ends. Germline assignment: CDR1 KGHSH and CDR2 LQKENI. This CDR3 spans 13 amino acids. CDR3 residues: CASSPPSTDTQYF. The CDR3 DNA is TGTGCCAGCTCACCTCCGAGCACAGATACGCAGTATTTT.

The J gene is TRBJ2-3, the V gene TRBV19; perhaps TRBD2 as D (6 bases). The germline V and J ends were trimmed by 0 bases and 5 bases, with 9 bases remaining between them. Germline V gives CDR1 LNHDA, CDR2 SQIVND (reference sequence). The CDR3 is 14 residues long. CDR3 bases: TGTGCCAGTAGTATAGACGGGGGTATAGATACGCAGTATTTT. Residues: CASSIDGGIDTQYF. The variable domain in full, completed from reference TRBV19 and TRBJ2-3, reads DGGITQSPKYLFRKEGQNVTLSCEQNLNHDAMYWYRQDPGQGLRLIYYSQIVNDFQKGDIAEGYSVSREKKESFPLTVTSAQKNPTAFYLCASSIDGGIDTQYFGPGTRLTVL.

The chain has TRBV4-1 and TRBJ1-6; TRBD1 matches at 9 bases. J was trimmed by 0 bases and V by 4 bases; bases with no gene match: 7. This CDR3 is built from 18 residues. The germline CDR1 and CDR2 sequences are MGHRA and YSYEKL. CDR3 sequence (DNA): TGCGCCAGCAGCCGGGACAGGGACCTTAGCTCCTATAATTCACCCCTCCACTTT. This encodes CASSRDRDLSSYNSPLHF.

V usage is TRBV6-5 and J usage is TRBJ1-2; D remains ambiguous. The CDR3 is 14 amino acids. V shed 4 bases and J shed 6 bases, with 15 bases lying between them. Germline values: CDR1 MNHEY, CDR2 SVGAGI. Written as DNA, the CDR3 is TGTGCCAGCAGTTCGCACGGGGATATAGATGGCTACACCTTC. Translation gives CASSSHGDIDGYTF.

The DNA for the CDR3 is TGTGCCAGCAGGGGGGACAGGGGGCTCGGTGAGCAGTTCTTC. Translating gives CASRGDRGLGEQFF. The chain combines TRBV6-5 with TRBJ2-1, with 12 bases that match TRBD1. CDR1 is MNHEY, CDR2 SVGAGI, per germline. This CDR3 is built from 14 residues. J was trimmed by 9 bases and V by 6 bases; bases with no gene match: 6.

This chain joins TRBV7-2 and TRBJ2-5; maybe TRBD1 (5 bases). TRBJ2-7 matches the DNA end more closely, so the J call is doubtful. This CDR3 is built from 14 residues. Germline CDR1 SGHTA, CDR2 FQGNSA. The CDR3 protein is CASSFALQANEQYF. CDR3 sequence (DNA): TGTGCCAGCAGCTTTGCGTTACAGGCGAACGAGCAGTACTTC.

The CDR3 DNA reads as TGTGCCAGCAGCCAAGTTGTCAGGGTGGGCGAGCAGTACTTC. As protein: CASSQVVRVGEQYF. The V gene is TRBV14, the J gene TRBJ2-7, with a weak D call TRBD1 (5 bases). CDR3 length: 14 amino acids. CDR1 is SGHDN and CDR2 is FVKESK in the germline V gene. The V and J ends lost 1 base and 6 bases respectively, with 13 bases between them.

The CDR3 coding sequence is TGTGCCAGCAGCTTGACAGGGGGTGAAAAACTGTTTTTT. Encoded protein: CASSLTGGEKLFF. This rearrangement joins TRBV7-9 to TRBJ1-4; 9 bases are shared with TRBD1. Losses at the gene ends were 3 bases for V and 7 bases for J; bases not matched to a gene: 0. The CDR3 extends over 13 amino acids. CDR1 SEHNR and CDR2 FQNEAQ come from the germline V gene (reference sequence).

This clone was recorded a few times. CDR3 coding DNA: TGTGCCAGCAGCCTGACTACAGGGGTTCGGTATGGCTACACCTTC. This translates into CASSLTTGVRYGYTF. The genes are TRBV5-4 and TRBJ1-2; 7 bases are shared with TRBD1. J lost 5 bases, V lost 4 bases, and 11 bases had no gene match. The V gene's germline CDR1 is SGHNT and CDR2 YYREEE (reference sequence). This CDR3 is built from 15 residues.

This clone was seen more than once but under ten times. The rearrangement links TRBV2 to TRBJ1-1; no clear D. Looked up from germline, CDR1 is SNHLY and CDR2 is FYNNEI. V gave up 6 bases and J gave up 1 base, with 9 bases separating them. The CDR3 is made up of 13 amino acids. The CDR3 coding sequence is TGTGCCAGCAGGACCGAGCGGAACACTGAAGCTTTCTTT. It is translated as CASRTERNTEAFF.